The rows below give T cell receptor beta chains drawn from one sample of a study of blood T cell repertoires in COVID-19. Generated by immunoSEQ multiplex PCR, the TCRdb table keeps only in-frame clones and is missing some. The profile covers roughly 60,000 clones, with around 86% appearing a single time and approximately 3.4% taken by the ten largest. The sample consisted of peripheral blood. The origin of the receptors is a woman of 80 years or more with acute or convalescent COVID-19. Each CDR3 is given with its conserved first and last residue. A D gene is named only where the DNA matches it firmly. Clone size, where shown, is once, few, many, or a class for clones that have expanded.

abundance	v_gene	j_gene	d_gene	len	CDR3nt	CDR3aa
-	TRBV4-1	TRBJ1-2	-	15	TGCGCCAGCAGCCAAGATGAGGGTGGGGTTGGTGGCTACACCTTC	CASSQDEGGVGGYTF
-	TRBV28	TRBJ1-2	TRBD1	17	TGTGCCAGCAGTCCCCCCTCCGGGACAGGGCTTATCTATGGCTACACCTTC	CASSPPSGTGLIYGYTF
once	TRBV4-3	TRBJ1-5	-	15	TGCGCCAGCAGCCAAGATAGGTCGGGGATTCAGCCCCAGCATTTT	CASSQDRSGIQPQHF
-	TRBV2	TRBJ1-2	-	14	TGTGCCAGCAGCCCCGGGGGAGCTAACTATGGCTACACCTTC	CASSPGGANYGYTF
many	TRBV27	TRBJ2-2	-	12	TGTGCCAGCAACGGGGACACCGGGGAGCTGTTTTTT	CASNGDTGELFF
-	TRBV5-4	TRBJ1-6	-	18	TGTGCCAGCAGCTTCTCTACAGGGAAGTTTGTAGGAGGATCACCCCTCCACTTT	CASSFSTGKFVGGSPLHF
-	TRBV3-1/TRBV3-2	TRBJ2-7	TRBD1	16	TGTGCCAGCAGTCGCAGGGGACAGGGGAAGACCTACGAGCAGTACTTC	CASSRRGQGKTYEQYF
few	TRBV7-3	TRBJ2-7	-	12	TGTGCCAGCAGCCCATCCGGTAACGAGCAGTACTTC	CASSPSGNEQYF
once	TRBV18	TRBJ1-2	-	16	TGTGCCAGCTCACCCTTGCGAGGGGGGGAAAACTATGGCTACACCTTC	CASSPLRGGENYGYTF
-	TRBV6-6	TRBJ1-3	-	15	TGTGCCAGCAGTTCAGAGACAAATACTGGAAACACCATATATTTT	CASSSETNTGNTIYF
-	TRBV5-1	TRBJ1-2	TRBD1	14	TGCGCCAGCAGCCCGTCGACAGGGGCCTATGGCTACACCTTC	CASSPSTGAYGYTF
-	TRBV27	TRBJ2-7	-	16	TGTGCCAGCAGTTTACTTCGCGGGAAGAGCTCCTACGAGCAGTACTTC	CASSLLRGKSSYEQYF
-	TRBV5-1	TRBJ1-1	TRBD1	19	TGCGCCAGCAGCCCGGGGGTGGCAGGGGGGACACCCGAGAACACTGAAGCTTTCTTT	CASSPGVAGGTPENTEAFF
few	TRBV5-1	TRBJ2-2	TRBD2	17	TGCGCCAGCACCCCTTCGGGAGGGGCCCCCATCGCCGGGGAGCTGTTTTTT	CASTPSGGAPIAGELFF
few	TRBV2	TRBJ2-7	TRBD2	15	TGTGCCAGCAGGAACATCCTAGCGGGGGGGTACGAGCAGTACTTC	CASRNILAGGYEQYF
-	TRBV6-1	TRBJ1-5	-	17	TGTGCCAGCAGTGAGAAGAGTGGGCAGGGTTTAGGACAGCCCCAGCATTTT	CASSEKSGQGLGQPQHF
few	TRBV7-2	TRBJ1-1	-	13	TGTGCCAGCAGCTTAGGCAGGGCCCTTGAAGCTTTCTTT	CASSLGRALEAFF
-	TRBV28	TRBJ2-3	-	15	TGTGCCAGCAGTTTATTGGGAGGCGGCACAGATACGCAGTATTTT	CASSLLGGGTDTQYF
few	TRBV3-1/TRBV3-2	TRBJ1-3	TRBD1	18	TGTGCCAGCAGCCAAGGCTCGGGACAGGGGGCGCGGGGAAACACCATATATTTT	CASSQGSGQGARGNTIYF
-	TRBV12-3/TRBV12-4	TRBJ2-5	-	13	TGTGCCAGCACCGGGGACTCCGAAGAGACCCAGTACTTC	CASTGDSEETQYF
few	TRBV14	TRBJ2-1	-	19	TGTGCCAGCAGCCAAGATCGATTATGGGGGGGGGCCTCCTACAATGAGCAGTTCTTC	CASSQDRLWGGASYNEQFF
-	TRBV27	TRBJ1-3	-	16	TGTGCCAGCAGTCCCCTTTTGCAGGGTTCTGGAAACACCATATATTTT	CASSPLLQGSGNTIYF
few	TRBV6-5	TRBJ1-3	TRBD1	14	TGTGCCAGCAGTACTGGGACAGGGGGAAACACCATATATTTT	CASSTGTGGNTIYF
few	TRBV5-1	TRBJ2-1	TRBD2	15	TGCGCCAGCAGCTTCGCCGAGCTAGCGGGCAATGAGCAGTTCTTC	CASSFAELAGNEQFF
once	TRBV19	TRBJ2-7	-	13	TGTGCCAGTAGTGAAGTGAAAGGGGGCGAGCAGTACTTC	CASSEVKGGEQYF
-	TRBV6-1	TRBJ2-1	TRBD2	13	TGTGCCAGTGGACTAGCGGGGGCGAATGAGCAGTTCTTC	CASGLAGANEQFF
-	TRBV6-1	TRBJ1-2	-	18	TGTGCCAGCAGTGAAATCAGGAAGGGCCAGGGGCCGGGCTATGGCTACACCTTC	CASSEIRKGQGPGYGYTF
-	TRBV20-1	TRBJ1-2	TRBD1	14	TGCAGTGCTAGTCGGCAGGGGGTTAACTATGGCTACACCTTC	CSASRQGVNYGYTF
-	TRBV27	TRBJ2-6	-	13	TGTGCCAGCAGTCTCGGTGGGGCCAACGTCCTGACTTTC	CASSLGGANVLTF
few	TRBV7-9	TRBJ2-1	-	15	TGTGCCAGCAGCCCCCGGGACATTTTATACAATGAGCAGTTCTTC	CASSPRDILYNEQFF
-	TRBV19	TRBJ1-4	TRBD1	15	TGTGCCAGTAGTATAGTCCAGACAGGGGGATGGAAACTGTTTTTT	CASSIVQTGGWKLFF
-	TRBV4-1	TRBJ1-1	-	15	TGCGCCAGCAGCCAAGAGGGAGGTGGATACACTGAAGCTTTCTTT	CASSQEGGGYTEAFF
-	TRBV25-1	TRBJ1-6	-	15	TGTGCCAGCAGTCAGGGGAACTCCTATAATTCACCCCTCCACTTT	CASSQGNSYNSPLHF
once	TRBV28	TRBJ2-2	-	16	TGTGCCAGCAGTTTAGGGACCACAGGGAAGTCCGGGGAGCTGTTTTTT	CASSLGTTGKSGELFF
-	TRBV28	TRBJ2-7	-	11	TGTGCCAGCAGCACATACTACGAGCAGTACTTC	CASSTYYEQYF
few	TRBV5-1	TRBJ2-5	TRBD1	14	TGCGCCAGCAGCTTCTCAGGGGGCGCGGGGACCCAGTACTTC	CASSFSGGAGTQYF
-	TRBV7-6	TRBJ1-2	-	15	TGTGCCAGCAGCTTAGAGACGGGGGTTAACTATGGCTACACCTTC	CASSLETGVNYGYTF
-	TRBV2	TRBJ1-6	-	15	TGTGCCAGCAGTGATGGGGCCGCTTATAATTCACCCCTCCACTTT	CASSDGAAYNSPLHF
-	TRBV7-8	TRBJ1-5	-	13	TGTGCCAGCAGCAAGACAGATAATCAGCCCCAGCATTTT	CASSKTDNQPQHF
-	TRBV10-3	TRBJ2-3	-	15	TGTGCCATCAGCGACCCGGGACTTCTCACAGATACGCAGTATTTT	CAISDPGLLTDTQYF
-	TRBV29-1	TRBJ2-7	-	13	TGCAGCGTTTCAGGGGTACGAGAGAGCGAGCAGTACTTC	CSVSGVRESEQYF
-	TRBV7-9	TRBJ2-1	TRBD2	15	TGTGCCAGCAGCTTAGCGACTAGCGGCTACAATGAGCAGTTCTTC	CASSLATSGYNEQFF
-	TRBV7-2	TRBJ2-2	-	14	TGTGCCAGCAAGAGGGGGGAGGGGACCGGGGAGCTGTTTTTT	CASKRGEGTGELFF
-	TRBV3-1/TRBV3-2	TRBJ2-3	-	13	TGTGCCAGCAGCCGAGGTGGGAGGGATACGCAGTATTTT	CASSRGGRDTQYF
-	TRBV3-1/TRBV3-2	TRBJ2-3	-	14	TGTGCCAGCAGCCTAGACTATCGGGGGGATACGCAGTATTTT	CASSLDYRGDTQYF
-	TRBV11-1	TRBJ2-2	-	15	TGTGCCAGCAGCGTCTCCGGGAAGAACACCGGGGAGCTGTTTTTT	CASSVSGKNTGELFF
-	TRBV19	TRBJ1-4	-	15	TGTGCCAGTAGCCTTGGGGGGTTAACTAATGAAAAACTGTTTTTT	CASSLGGLTNEKLFF
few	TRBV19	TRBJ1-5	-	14	TGTGCCAGTACCGGGTTACTTAGCAATCAGCCCCAGCATTTT	CASTGLLSNQPQHF
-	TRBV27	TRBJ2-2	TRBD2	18	TGTGCCAGCAAGGACGAAACTAGCGGGGGGTTGAACACCGGGGAGCTGTTTTTT	CASKDETSGGLNTGELFF
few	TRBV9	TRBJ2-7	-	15	TGTGCCAGCAGCGTAGCGCAGGGCTATACCTACGAGCAGTACTTC	CASSVAQGYTYEQYF
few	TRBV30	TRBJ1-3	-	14	TGTGCCTGGAGTAAGGGGGGGACTGGAAACACCATATATTTT	CAWSKGGTGNTIYF
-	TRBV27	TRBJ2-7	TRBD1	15	TGTGCCAGCAGTCCCAGGGACAGACCCTCCTACGAGCAGTACTTC	CASSPRDRPSYEQYF
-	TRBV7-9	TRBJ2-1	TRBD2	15	TGTGCCAGCAGCAGAACTAGCGGGCACGGCAATGAGCAGTTCTTC	CASSRTSGHGNEQFF
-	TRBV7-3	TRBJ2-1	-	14	TGTGCCAGCAGCCCCATGGGCCCATCGAATGAGCAGTTCTTC	CASSPMGPSNEQFF
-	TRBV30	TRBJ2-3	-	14	TGTGCCTGGAGTCCCGTGGGGGGAACAGATACGCAGTATTTT	CAWSPVGGTDTQYF
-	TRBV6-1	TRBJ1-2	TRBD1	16	TGTGCCAGCAGTGACCCCCGACAGGGGGCTAACTATGGCTACACCTTC	CASSDPRQGANYGYTF
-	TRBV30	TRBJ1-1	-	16	TGTGCCCGGACGGCCGGCGGGGGCTCTCTATTCCCTGAAGCTTTCTTT	CARTAGGGSLFPEAFF
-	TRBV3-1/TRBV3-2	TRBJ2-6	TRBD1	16	TGTGCCAGCAGAGGGACAGGGGGCTCTGGGGCCAACGTCCTGACTTTC	CASRGTGGSGANVLTF
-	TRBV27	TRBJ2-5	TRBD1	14	TGTGCCACTAAGAGGGGCAGGGGGCAAGAGACCCAGTACTTC	CATKRGRGQETQYF